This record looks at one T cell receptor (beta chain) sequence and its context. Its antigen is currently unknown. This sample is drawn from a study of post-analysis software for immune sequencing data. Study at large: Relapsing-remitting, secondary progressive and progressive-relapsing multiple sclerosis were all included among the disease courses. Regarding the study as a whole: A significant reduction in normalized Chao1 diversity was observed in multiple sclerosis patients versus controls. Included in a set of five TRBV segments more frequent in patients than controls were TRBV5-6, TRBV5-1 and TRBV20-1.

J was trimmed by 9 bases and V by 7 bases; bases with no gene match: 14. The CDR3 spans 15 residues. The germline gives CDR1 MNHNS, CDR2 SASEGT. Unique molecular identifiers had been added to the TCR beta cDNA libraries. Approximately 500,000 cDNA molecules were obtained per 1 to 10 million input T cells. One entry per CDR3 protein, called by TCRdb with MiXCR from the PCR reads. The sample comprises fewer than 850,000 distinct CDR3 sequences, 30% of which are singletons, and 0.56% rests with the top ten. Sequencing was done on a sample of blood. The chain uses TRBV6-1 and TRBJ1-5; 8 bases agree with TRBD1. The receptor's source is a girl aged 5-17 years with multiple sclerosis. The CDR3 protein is CASIFKDRGTGPQHF. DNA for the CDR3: TGTGCCAGCATTTTTAAGGACCGGGGGACAGGGCCCCAGCATTTT.